This T cell receptor beta chain was sequenced for a study of T-cell memory formation after mild COVID-19. From germline, CDR1 is GTSNPN and CDR2 SVGIG (reference sequence). V shed 4 bases and J shed 2 bases, with 14 bases lying between them. This CDR3 region has 14 residues. TCRdb redid the calling of the 5' RACE reads with MiXCR, one entry per CDR3 protein. The table records 400,000 to 500,000 distinct CDR3 sequences, roughly 20% of them present only once. The source of this sequence is an adult woman who had mild COVID-19 (a few samples of this study predate the infection). Cell type and time point are not known. The sample taken for sequencing was PBMCs or a T cell subset sorted from them (not recorded which). The rearrangement links TRBV30 to TRBJ1-2; D gene ambiguous. The CDR3 region is CAWNARSGNYGYTF. Written as DNA, the CDR3 is TGTGCCTGGAATGCAAGGAGTGGGAACTATGGCTACACCTTC.